A single sample is the source of the 23 T cell receptor beta chains below, sequenced in a study of cytomegalovirus exposure and HLA in healthy donors. With 60 Vbeta and 13 Jbeta primers, the PCR was carried out. Generated by immunoSEQ multiplex PCR, the TCRdb table keeps only in-frame clones and is missing some. The sample consists of 65,000 to 95,000 clones, 75% of them appearing once. The sequencing input was PBMCs. The receptors here all came from a man aged 70-80 years in good health and CMV-seronegative.

The chain couples TRBV28 to TRBJ1-1; D is perhaps TRBD1 (5 bases). This CDR3 comprises 15 residues. V gave up 6 bases and J gave up 4 bases, with 18 bases separating them. Looked up from germline, CDR1 is MDHEN and CDR2 is SYDVKM. The CDR3 reads CASRSQGRASTEAFF. Here the CDR3 DNA reads TGTGCCAGCAGATCGCAAGGCAGGGCCAGCACTGAAGCTTTCTTT.

The rearrangement uses TRBV7-9 and TRBJ2-5; 9 bases agree with TRBD1. The DNA end is more similar to TRBJ2-7, so the J call may be wrong. This CDR3 contains 15 residues. Germline lookup yields CDR1 SEHNR and CDR2 FQNEAQ (reference sequence). The CDR3 loop is CASSHYRDRDYEQYF. CDR3 bases: TGTGCCAGCAGCCACTACCGGGACAGGGACTACGAGCAGTACTTC.

The CDR3 bases are TGCAGCGTTGGCGTCCACGAGCAGTACTTC. Encoded protein: CSVGVHEQYF. This chain connects TRBV29-1 to TRBJ2-7, with D uncertain. Germline V lookup: CDR1 SQVTM, CDR2 ANQGSEA. The V end lost 4 bases, the J end lost 5 bases, and 6 bases lay between the germline ends. CDR3 length: 10 amino acids.

CDR3 in amino acids: CASARGGSNQPQHF. The CDR3 DNA reads TGTGCCAGCGCAAGGGGGGGGAGCAATCAGCCCCAGCATTTT. V usage is TRBV7-9 and J usage is TRBJ1-5; maybe TRBD1 (6 bases). The CDR3 runs to 14 residues. V was pared by 8 bases and J by 1 base, with 12 bases between. Germline assignment: CDR1 SEHNR and CDR2 FQNEAQ (reference sequence).

The chain uses TRBV5-1 and TRBJ2-7, with D perhaps TRBD1 (5 bases). Trimming left V 0 bases short and J 2 bases short, with 12 bases between. Germline V CDR1 and CDR2: SGHRS, YFSETQ. The CDR3 spans 15 residues. The CDR3 DNA reads TGCGCCAGCAGCTTGGCCAGCCAGGGCCCCTACGAGCAGTACTTC. As protein: CASSLASQGPYEQYF.

CDR3 DNA: TGTGCCAGCAGCTTAATAAGGGCTAGCGGGAGCCTCTACGAGCAGTACTTC. Translated: CASSLIRASGSLYEQYF. The J gene is TRBJ2-7, the V gene TRBV11-2; 10 bases fit TRBD2. CDR3 length: 17 amino acids. Germline V gene sequence: CDR1 SGHAT, CDR2 FQNNGV. J was trimmed by 3 bases and V by 2 bases; bases with no gene match: 10.

This chain uses TRBV5-1 with TRBJ2-1; D perhaps matches TRBD2 (6 bases). Germline CDR1 is SGHRS and CDR2 is YFSETQ. The CDR3 is 15 amino acids. Trimming shortened V by 3 bases and J by 9 bases, and 19 bases separated the two germline ends. CDR3 in DNA: TGCGCCAGCAGCTGGAGGGACTCAGGAGCCACTGAGCAGTTCTTC. This encodes CASSWRDSGATEQFF.

The chain joins TRBV14 to TRBJ2-3; 7 bases are a match to TRBD1. The CDR3 extends over 14 amino acids. CDR1 is SGHDN, CDR2 FVKESK, per germline. V was pared by 4 bases and J by 3 bases, with 4 bases of the junction left unmatched. CDR3 nucleotide sequence: TGTGCCAGCAGCCCCGGACAGGCAACAGATACGCAGTATTTT. Protein product: CASSPGQATDTQYF.

This rearrangement joins TRBV28 to TRBJ1-5; the D gene is possibly TRBD1 (5 bases). This CDR3 is built from 14 residues. V was clipped by 1 base and J by 5 bases, with 9 bases between them. CDR1 is MDHEN, CDR2 SYDVKM, per germline. DNA for the CDR3: TGTGCCAGCAGTTTATCTTACAGGTATCAGCCCCAGCATTTT. Protein product: CASSLSYRYQPQHF.

This clone was detected only a few times. V is TRBV4-3 and J is TRBJ2-7; 13 nucleotides match TRBD2. V lost 4 bases, J lost 4 bases, and 22 bases stayed unmatched. Germline V gene lookup returns CDR1 LGHNA and CDR2 YSLEER. This CDR3 comprises 21 residues. The CDR3 here is CASSPDGAGLLAGGQGYEQYF. For the CDR3, the DNA is TGCGCCAGCAGCCCCGACGGGGCAGGGTTACTAGCGGGGGGGCAGGGGTACGAGCAGTACTTC.

V and J are TRBV15 and TRBJ1-5; D may be TRBD1 (6 bases). From germline, CDR1 is LNHNV and CDR2 YYDKDF (reference sequence). CDR3 length: 15 amino acids. Trimming cost V 9 bases and J 5 bases, with 20 bases left between them. This CDR3 is CATRPGQKLDQPQHF. CDR3 in DNA: TGTGCCACACGACCGGGACAAAAATTAGATCAGCCCCAGCATTTT.

V usage is TRBV4-3 and J usage is TRBJ1-1; D call uncertain. Trimming pared 1 base from V and 7 bases from J, leaving 10 bases between. Germline CDR1 is LGHNA and CDR2 is YSLEER. This CDR3 is built from 13 residues. Here the CDR3 DNA reads TGCGCCAGCAGCCAAGGGGAGGCCAGTGAAGCTTTCTTT. This translates into CASSQGEASEAFF.

J is TRBJ2-7 and V is TRBV18; TRBD1 is a possible D gene (6 bases). V was trimmed by 3 bases and J by 2 bases, leaving 14 bases between them. There are 15 residues in the CDR3. CDR1 is KGHSH, CDR2 LQKENI, per germline. The CDR3 is CASSPDGTGPYEQYF. In DNA form, the CDR3 reads TGTGCCAGCTCACCGGACGGCACAGGGCCCTACGAGCAGTACTTC.

The V gene is TRBV4-3, the J gene TRBJ1-1; D unresolved. This CDR3 is built from 15 residues. CDR1 is LGHNA, CDR2 YSLEER, per germline. Trimming stripped 4 bases from V and 1 base from J, with 13 bases between. In DNA form, the CDR3 reads TGCGCCAGCAGCCCCCCCGAGGCAGAGAACACTGAAGCTTTCTTT. Protein sequence: CASSPPEAENTEAFF.

The J gene is TRBJ1-6, the V gene TRBV11-1; 10 bases fit TRBD1. The CDR3 totals 13 residues. Germline assignment: CDR1 SGHAT and CDR2 FQDESV (reference sequence). V lost 8 bases and J lost 8; bases outside the gene matches: 3. CDR3 DNA: TGTGCCAGCCGAGGACAGGGGGATTCACCCCTCCACTTT. Translation gives CASRGQGDSPLHF.

This clone was counted once. This chain links TRBV2 with TRBJ2-1; 7 nucleotides line up with TRBD1. The germline gives CDR1 SNHLY, CDR2 FYNNEI. V trimming: 5 bases; J trimming: 2 bases; junction bases outside the gene matches: 9. The CDR3 runs to 16 residues. CDR3 DNA: TGTGCCAGCAGTCCAAATTTCGGGACAGCCTACAATGAGCAGTTCTTC. It yields the protein CASSPNFGTAYNEQFF.

This chain joins TRBV5-5 and TRBJ1-5; D might be TRBD1 (5 bases). This CDR3 is 12 amino acids long. V lost 1 base and J 6 bases, leaving 5 bases between the germline ends. Germline V gene data show CDR1 as SGHKS and CDR2 as YYEKEE (reference sequence). The CDR3 sequence: CASSLQGQPQHF. In nucleotides, the CDR3 is TGTGCCAGCAGCTTGCAGGGTCAGCCCCAGCATTTT.

This clone was observed a handful of times. The V call is TRBV7-9, the J call TRBJ2-1; 13 bases map to TRBD2. Trimming cost V 3 bases and J 8 bases; bases outside gene matches: 7. The CDR3 covers 16 residues. Germline V gene sequence: CDR1 SEHNR, CDR2 FQNEAQ (reference sequence). CDR3 sequence reads: CASSLPLGLAGDEQFF. In DNA form, the CDR3 reads TGTGCCAGCAGCTTGCCGCTTGGACTAGCGGGAGATGAGCAGTTCTTC. Based on the CDR3 plus reference TRBV7-9 and TRBJ2-1, the full variable domain is DTGVSQNPRHKITKRGQNVTFRCDPISEHNRLYWYRQTLGQGPEFLTYFQNEAQLEKSRLLSDRFSAERPKGSFSTLEIQRTEQGDSAMYLCASSLPLGLAGDEQFFGPGTRLTVL.

The rearrangement links TRBV2 to TRBJ1-5; TRBD1 matches 10 bases. V shed 7 bases, J shed 1 base, and the junction held 1 base outside the gene matches. The CDR3 contains 14 residues. Germline V CDR1 and CDR2: SNHLY, FYNNEI. CDR3 sequence reads: CASMGQGSNQPQHF. In nucleotides, the CDR3 is TGTGCCAGCATGGGACAGGGGAGCAATCAGCCCCAGCATTTT.

The chain carries TRBV21-1 and TRBJ2-1; no DNA check was done on the table's D call, TRBD2. TRBV21-1 is a recognized pseudogene. The CDR3 is made up of 16 amino acids. CDR3 loop: CASSGWTSGRENEQFF. The CDR3, as DNA: TGTGCCAGCAGCGGCTGGACTAGCGGGAGGGAAAATGAGCAGTTCTTC.

The table lists this clone with a few counts. The chain couples TRBV5-4 to TRBJ2-3; 10 nucleotides agree with TRBD1. Germline V gene data show CDR1 as SGHNT and CDR2 as YYREEE (reference sequence). Trimming at V came to 4 bases and at J to 3 bases, leaving 5 bases not matched to a gene. The CDR3 is 15 amino acids. The CDR3: CASSPDRGLTDTQYF. The CDR3 nucleotides read TGTGCCAGCAGCCCCGACAGGGGGCTAACAGATACGCAGTATTTT.

This clone was recorded only once. This chain links TRBV5-1 with TRBJ2-1; 9 bases agree with TRBD1. The CDR3 runs to 16 residues. CDR1 is SGHRS, CDR2 YFSETQ, per germline. The V and J ends lost 2 bases and 4 bases, in that order; junction bases with no gene match: 7. The CDR3 loop reads CASSLTGGEAYNEQFF. For the CDR3, the DNA is TGCGCCAGCAGCTTAACAGGGGGCGAGGCATACAATGAGCAGTTCTTC.

The chain employs TRBV30 and TRBJ1-6; 9 positions match TRBD1. Germline trimming cut 7 bases from V and 7 bases from J; bases unmatched to any gene: 8. CDR1 is GTSNPN, CDR2 SVGIG, per germline (reference sequence). The CDR3 spans 14 residues. The CDR3: CASGQGPANSPLHF. The DNA of the CDR3 is TGTGCCTCTGGACAGGGGCCGGCAAATTCACCCCTCCACTTT.